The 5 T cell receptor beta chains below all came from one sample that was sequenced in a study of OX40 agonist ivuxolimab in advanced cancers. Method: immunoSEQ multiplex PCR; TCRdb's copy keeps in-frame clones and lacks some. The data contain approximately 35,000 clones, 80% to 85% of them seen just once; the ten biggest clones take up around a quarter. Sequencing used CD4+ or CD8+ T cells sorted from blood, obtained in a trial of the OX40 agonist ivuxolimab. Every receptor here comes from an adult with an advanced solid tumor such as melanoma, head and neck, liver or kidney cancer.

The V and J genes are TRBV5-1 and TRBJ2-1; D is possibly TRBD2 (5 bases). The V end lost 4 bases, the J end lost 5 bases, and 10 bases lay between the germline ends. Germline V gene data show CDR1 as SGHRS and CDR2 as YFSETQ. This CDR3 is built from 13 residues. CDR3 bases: TGCGCCAGCAGCCAGGACTGGGACAATGAGCAGTTCTTC. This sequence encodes CASSQDWDNEQFF.

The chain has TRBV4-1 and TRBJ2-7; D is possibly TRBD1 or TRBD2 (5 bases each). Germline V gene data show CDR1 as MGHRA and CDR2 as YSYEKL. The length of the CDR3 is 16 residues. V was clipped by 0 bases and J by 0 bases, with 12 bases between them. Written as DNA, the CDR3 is TGCGCCAGCAGCCAAGACCCCGGGGCTTCCTCCTACGAGCAGTACTTC. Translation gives CASSQDPGASSYEQYF.

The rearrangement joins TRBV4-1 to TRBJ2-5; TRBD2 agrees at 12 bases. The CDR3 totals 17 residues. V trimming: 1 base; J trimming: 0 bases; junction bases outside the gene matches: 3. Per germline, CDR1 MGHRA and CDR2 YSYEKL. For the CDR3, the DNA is TGCGCCAGCAGCCAAGGAGGACTAGCGGGGTACCAAGAGACCCAGTACTTC. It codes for CASSQGGLAGYQETQYF.

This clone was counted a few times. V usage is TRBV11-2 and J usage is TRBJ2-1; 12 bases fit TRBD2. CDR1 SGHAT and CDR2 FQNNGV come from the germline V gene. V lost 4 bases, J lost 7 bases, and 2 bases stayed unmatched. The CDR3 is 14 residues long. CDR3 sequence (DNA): TGTGCCAGCAGCTCTAGCGGGGGGGCAAATGAGCAGTTCTTC. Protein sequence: CASSSSGGANEQFF.

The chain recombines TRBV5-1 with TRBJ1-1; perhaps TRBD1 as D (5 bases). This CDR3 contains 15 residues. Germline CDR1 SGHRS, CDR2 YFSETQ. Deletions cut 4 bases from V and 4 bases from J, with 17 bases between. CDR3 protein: CASSENQGGGTEAFF. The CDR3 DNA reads TGCGCCAGCAGCGAAAATCAGGGAGGTGGCACTGAAGCTTTCTTT.